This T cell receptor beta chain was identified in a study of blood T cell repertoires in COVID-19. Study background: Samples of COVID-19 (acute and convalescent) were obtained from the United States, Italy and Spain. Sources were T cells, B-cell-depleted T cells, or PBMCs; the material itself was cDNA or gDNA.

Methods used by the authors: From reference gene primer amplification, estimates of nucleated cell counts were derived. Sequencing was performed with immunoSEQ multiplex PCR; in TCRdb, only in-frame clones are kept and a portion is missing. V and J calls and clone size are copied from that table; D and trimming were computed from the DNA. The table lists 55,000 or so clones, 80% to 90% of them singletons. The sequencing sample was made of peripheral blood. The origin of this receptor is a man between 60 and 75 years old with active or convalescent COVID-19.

The CDR3 sequence is CASSPSRDRGYEQYF. Here the CDR3 DNA reads TGTGCCAGCAGCCCAAGCCGGGACAGGGGTTACGAGCAGTACTTC. The rearrangement uses TRBV7-6 and TRBJ2-7, with 10 bases fitting TRBD1. Germline trimming cut 5 bases from V and 4 bases from J; bases unmatched to any gene: 8. The CDR3 has 15 residues. Germline V gives CDR1 SGHVS, CDR2 FNYEAQ.